Listed below are T cell receptor beta chains from one sample, sequenced in a study of T cells after yellow fever vaccination. TCRdb reprocessed the 5' RACE reads with MiXCR, giving one entry per CDR3 protein. This table holds about 85,000 distinct CDR3 sequences, less than 15% found once. Sequenced material: CD8+ T cells not binding an NS4B(214-222) dextramer, sorted from PBMCs, taken roughly 23 days after the first yellow fever vaccination. These receptors originate from a man between 18 and 35 years old who received the YFV17D yellow fever vaccine. CDR3s include the opening cysteine and the closing phenylalanine or tryptophan. The D gene is left open where the match is weak. Expanded clones are given a class, and other clones once, few, many or no size at all.

j_call,clone_size,v_call,d_call,cdr3_aa,cdr3_nt
TRBJ1-2,NA,TRBV7-9,NA,CASSPTQGVVNGYTF,TGTGCCAGCAGCCCCACTCAGGGAGTTGTAAATGGCTACACCTTC
TRBJ1-2,few,TRBV29-1,NA,CSFLGDPLGYTF,TGCAGCTTCCTAGGGGATCCCCTAGGCTACACCTTC
TRBJ2-5,few,TRBV7-8,NA,CASSWDILVESQYF,TGTGCCAGCAGCTGGGACATCCTAGTTGAGTCCCAGTACTTC
TRBJ2-7,NA,TRBV7-9,NA,CASSFPQTYEQYF,TGTGCCAGCAGCTTCCCCCAAACCTACGAGCAGTACTTC
TRBJ2-6,NA,TRBV5-4,TRBD1,CASSWPGQGASPGANVLTF,TGTGCCAGCAGCTGGCCGGGACAGGGGGCCAGTCCTGGGGCCAACGTCCTGACTTTC
TRBJ1-2,few,TRBV7-9,NA,CASSREATRIYGYTF,TGTGCCAGCAGCCGCGAGGCAACACGCATCTATGGCTACACCTTC
TRBJ1-2,NA,TRBV20-1,NA,CSARDLRRDYGYTF,TGCAGTGCTAGAGATCTCCGGCGAGACTATGGCTACACCTTC
TRBJ1-2,NA,TRBV9,NA,CASSSELRNGPNYGYTF,TGTGCCAGCAGCTCCGAACTTCGAAACGGACCTAACTATGGCTACACCTTC
TRBJ2-7,many,TRBV7-2,NA,CASRHISSGDYEQYF,TGTGCCAGCAGGCACATCTCCTCGGGAGACTACGAGCAGTACTTC
TRBJ1-5,NA,TRBV6-1,NA,CASSPTARISPQHF,TGTGCCAGCAGCCCGACAGCCCGTATCTCGCCCCAGCATTTT
TRBJ2-7,few,TRBV5-1,NA,CASSTNREAIHEQYF,TGCGCCAGCAGCACCAACAGGGAGGCCATCCACGAGCAGTACTTC
TRBJ2-5,NA,TRBV6-1,TRBD2,CASKGFKRGEETQYF,TGTGCCAGCAAGGGTTTCAAGCGGGGGGAAGAGACCCAGTACTTC
TRBJ1-2,few,TRBV3-1,NA,CASSQYPGAPDGYTF,TGTGCCAGCAGCCAATATCCGGGGGCGCCGGATGGCTACACCTTC
TRBJ1-2,NA,TRBV20-1,NA,CSATIRGETDYGYTF,TGCAGTGCTACCATACGTGGCGAGACAGACTATGGCTACACCTTC
TRBJ1-2,few,TRBV7-9,NA,CAGTGQAYGYTF,TGTGCCGGAACAGGGCAAGCCTATGGCTACACCTTC
TRBJ1-5,NA,TRBV25-1,NA,CASSAGSNQPQHF,TGTGCCAGCAGTGCAGGGAGCAATCAGCCCCAGCATTTT
TRBJ1-5,few,TRBV4-3,NA,CASSQDLGKTDQPQHF,TGCGCCAGCAGCCAAGATCTCGGCAAAACGGATCAGCCCCAGCATTTT
TRBJ1-2,NA,TRBV30,TRBD1,CAWLPPRGGGYTF,TGTGCCTGGCTTCCCCCCAGGGGGGGAGGCTACACCTTC
TRBJ2-3,few,TRBV7-2,NA,CASSLGRTSTDTQYF,TGTGCCAGCAGCTTAGGACGGACTTCTACAGATACGCAGTATTTT
TRBJ2-1,NA,TRBV6-5,TRBD2,CASSYLGVKRGYNEQFF,TGTGCCAGCAGTTACTTAGGCGTGAAGCGGGGCTACAATGAGCAGTTCTTC
TRBJ2-2,NA,TRBV5-1,NA,CASSPTWGGAVSTGELFF,TGCGCCAGCAGCCCAACTTGGGGGGGGGCCGTAAGCACCGGGGAGCTGTTTTTT
TRBJ2-1,NA,TRBV6-5,TRBD2,CASSFAGGRDNEQFF,TGTGCCAGCAGTTTTGCGGGGGGGCGGGACAATGAGCAGTTCTTC
TRBJ2-3,NA,TRBV6-2/TRBV6-3,TRBD2,CASSPQRGYTTDTQYF,TGTGCCAGCAGTCCCCAGCGGGGGTACACAACAGATACGCAGTATTTT
TRBJ1-5,few,TRBV7-6,TRBD1,CASSLASSRTGRDSNQPQHF,TGTGCCAGCAGCTTAGCCTCCTCTAGGACAGGGCGCGATAGCAATCAGCCCCAGCATTTT
TRBJ1-3,NA,TRBV7-6,NA,CASSLGSRSGNTIYF,TGTGCCAGCAGCTTAGGATCCCGCTCTGGAAACACCATATATTTT
TRBJ2-7,few,TRBV5-1,TRBD1,CASSSISGTAEQYF,TGCGCCAGCAGCTCGATCTCCGGGACAGCCGAGCAGTACTTC
TRBJ1-2,NA,TRBV29-1,NA,CSGVIGDYYGYTF,TGCAGCGGTGTCATAGGGGACTACTATGGCTACACCTTC
TRBJ1-4,few,TRBV4-3,NA,CASSQGWIATNEKLFF,TGCGCCAGCAGCCAAGGCTGGATCGCAACTAATGAAAAACTGTTTTTT
TRBJ1-1,few,TRBV28,NA,CASVPWATTMNTEAFF,TGTGCCAGCGTCCCGTGGGCTACGACCATGAACACTGAAGCTTTCTTT
TRBJ2-5,few,TRBV4-2,NA,CASSQEVPGSGETQYF,TGTGCCAGCAGCCAAGAGGTCCCGGGGTCGGGGGAGACCCAGTACTTC
TRBJ1-3,few,TRBV10-3,NA,CAPRPNKISGNTIYF,TGTGCCCCCAGGCCGAATAAAATCTCTGGAAACACCATATATTTT
TRBJ1-6,many,TRBV4-1,TRBD1,CASSHPGQGGSPLHF,TGCGCCAGCAGCCACCCGGGACAGGGGGGTTCACCCCTCCACTTT
TRBJ2-1,few,TRBV19,NA,CASSTTGYFNEQFF,TGTGCCAGTAGTACCACGGGTTATTTCAATGAGCAGTTCTTC
TRBJ2-5,few,TRBV7-2,NA,CASSFGGGRISETQYF,TGTGCCAGCAGCTTCGGAGGGGGTCGAATTTCGGAGACCCAGTACTTC
TRBJ2-7,NA,TRBV4-3,NA,CASSQDITLDYEQYF,TGCGCCAGCAGCCAAGATATAACCCTAGACTACGAGCAGTACTTC
TRBJ1-1,NA,TRBV5-1,NA,CASSARGGITEAFF,TGCGCCAGCAGCGCCCGAGGAGGTATCACTGAAGCTTTCTTT
TRBJ2-5,few,TRBV20-1,TRBD1,CSATRQGEAQETQYF,TGCAGTGCTACCCGACAGGGAGAGGCTCAAGAGACCCAGTACTTC
TRBJ2-1,few,TRBV11-3,NA,CASSLDVYGSSYNEQFF,TGTGCCAGCAGCTTAGACGTTTATGGCAGCTCCTACAATGAGCAGTTCTTC
TRBJ1-1,NA,TRBV20-1,NA,CSAVSVGEAFF,TGCAGTGCTGTCTCCGTCGGGGAAGCTTTCTTT
TRBJ2-5,few,TRBV7-2,NA,CASSSRGGWETQYF,TGTGCCAGCAGCTCACGAGGGGGTTGGGAGACCCAGTACTTC
TRBJ2-5,NA,TRBV15,NA,CATSRVTSPQETQYF,TGTGCCACCAGCAGAGTGACCAGTCCCCAAGAGACCCAGTACTTC
TRBJ2-3,many,TRBV6-4,TRBD1,CASSQDRGSTDTQYF,TGTGCCAGCAGCCAGGACAGGGGCTCCACAGATACGCAGTATTTT
TRBJ2-5,many,TRBV10-3,NA,CAISDTLQETQYF,TGTGCCATCAGTGATACCCTTCAAGAGACCCAGTACTTC
TRBJ1-1,many,TRBV29-1,NA,CSVSTDITEAFF,TGCAGCGTTTCAACTGACATCACTGAAGCTTTCTTT
TRBJ2-7,NA,TRBV4-1,NA,CASSQVEREWDEQYF,TGCGCCAGCAGCCAAGTGGAGAGGGAATGGGACGAGCAGTACTTC
TRBJ1-2,few,TRBV2,NA,CASDSNNYYGYTF,TGTGCCAGTGACAGCAACAATTACTATGGCTACACCTTC
TRBJ2-5,NA,TRBV7-9,TRBD2,CASSIGTSGGYQETQYF,TGTGCCAGCAGCATTGGGACTAGCGGGGGGTACCAAGAGACCCAGTACTTC
TRBJ1-3,medium-sized,TRBV7-8,TRBD1,CASSLVGTGVYDTIYF,TGTGCCAGCAGCTTAGTGGGGACAGGGGTCTATGACACCATATATTTT
TRBJ1-1,NA,TRBV4-2,TRBD1,CASRGPGTENTEAFF,TGTGCCAGCAGGGGACCCGGGACAGAGAACACTGAAGCTTTCTTT
TRBJ2-3,many,TRBV7-2,TRBD1,CASSFTGGATDTQYF,TGTGCCAGCAGCTTCACAGGGGGCGCGACAGATACGCAGTATTTT
TRBJ2-1,many,TRBV12-3/TRBV12-4,NA,CASSPGPGNEQFF,TGTGCCAGCAGCCCCGGGCCTGGCAATGAGCAGTTCTTC